The 3 T cell receptor beta chains presented below share a single source sample, sequenced in a study of shared clonotypes between healthy human individuals (TCRdb year 2020). Library preparation employed the immunoSEQ multiplex PCR assay. TCRdb retrieved this table from immuneACCESS and kept in-frame rearrangements only. Not all clones are present; in checked studies, unresolved V genes account for under half, and no reason is known for the remainder. Counted in this sample were 650,000 to 750,000 clones; roughly 70% of them appeared once. About 1.8% of the sample belongs to the ten largest clones. What was sequenced was memory CD4+ T cells sorted from blood. The cell subset or site label corresponds to: CD45RA-negative fraction. These receptors originate from a woman between 25 and 40 years old in good health.

In regard to this clone: The same CDR3 arises from other DNA sequences in this sample as well. The chain couples TRBV18 to TRBJ2-7; D is unclear. Trimming removed 3 bases from V and 3 bases from J, with 6 bases in between. Germline-derived CDR1 and CDR2 are KGHSH and LQKENI. The CDR3 is 12 amino acids. The CDR3 sequence is CASSPASYEQYF. The CDR3 bases are TGTGCCAGCTCACCTGCCAGCTACGAGCAGTACTTC.

This clone has a handful of counts. The chain has TRBV5-1 and TRBJ2-1; 12 bases agree with TRBD1. Trimming cost V 4 bases and J 15 bases; bases outside gene matches: 11. The CDR3 runs to 14 residues. Germline V gene data show CDR1 as SGHRS and CDR2 as YFSETQ. CDR3 nucleotide sequence: TGCGCCAGCAGCCCAGGGACAGGGGGCTTGTATCCGTTCTTC. Its protein is CASSPGTGGLYPFF.

The V call is TRBV2, the J call TRBJ1-1, with 12 bases fitting TRBD1. The CDR3 is 16 amino acids. Germline trimming cut 2 bases from V and 2 bases from J; bases unmatched to any gene: 3. The germline gives CDR1 SNHLY, CDR2 FYNNEI. The CDR3 sequence: CASSEWGTGGNTEAFF. CDR3 sequence (DNA): TGTGCCAGCAGTGAATGGGGGACAGGGGGCAACACTGAAGCTTTCTTT.